Following are 26 T cell receptor beta chains from one sample sequenced in a study of T cell repertoires in cytomegalovirus infection. Their antigens are not known. Each CDR3 protein gets one entry after TCRdb re-called the reads with MiXCR. The repertoire holds roughly 920,000 distinct CDR3 sequences, with around 29% as singletons. The sample consisted of cultured CD8+ T cells from PBMCs, taken from culture after CMV antigen stimulation. These receptors were taken from a human donor in good health (CMV status not recorded). Some clones in this sample may be carry-over from other donors' samples.

This chain connects TRBV10-2 to TRBJ2-1, with TRBD1 matching 7 bases. The CDR3 sequence is 13 residues long. V was pared by 5 bases and J by 6 bases, with 4 bases of the junction left unmatched. Germline assignment: CDR1 WSHSY and CDR2 SAAADI. Here the CDR3 reads CASSPDRVNEQFF. The CDR3 DNA follows: TGCGCCAGCAGTCCCGACAGGGTCAATGAGCAGTTCTTC.

This clonotype was seen more than once but under ten times. This chain uses TRBV24-1 with TRBJ2-3; 7 bases are a match to TRBD1. The germline V gene encodes CDR1 KGHDR and CDR2 SFDVKD. The CDR3 is made up of 16 amino acids. The V and J ends lost 3 bases and 2 bases, in that order; junction bases with no gene match: 7. CDR3 sequence (DNA): TGTGCCACCAGTGATCCCCGGGACAGATACACAGATACGCAGTATTTT. It yields the protein CATSDPRDRYTDTQYF.

As concerns this clonotype: A much larger clonotype is one base distant, so this may be a read error. The genes are TRBV6-2 or TRBV6-3 and TRBJ2-5; D not certain. This CDR3 has 18 residues. V dropped 2 bases and J dropped 1 base, with 20 bases sitting between them. The germline gives CDR1 MNHEY, CDR2 SVGEGT. As DNA, the CDR3 is TGTGCCAGCAGTTACGAAAGATCAGAGGTCGTCCCCCAAGAGACCCAGTACTTC. Its translation: CASSYERSEVVPQETQYF.

CDR3 sequence reads: CASSADRGTNSPLHF. The CDR3 nucleotides are TGTGCCAGCAGCGCGGACAGGGGGACGAATTCACCCCTCCACTTT. The chain links TRBV7-9 to TRBJ1-6; TRBD1 agrees at 10 bases. The CDR3 spans 15 residues. J was trimmed by 7 bases and V by 5 bases; bases with no gene match: 5. Germline assignment: CDR1 SEHNR and CDR2 FQNEAQ (reference sequence).

The chain carries TRBV19 and TRBJ1-5; D ambiguous. There are 13 residues in the CDR3. In germline, CDR1 is LNHDA, CDR2 SQIVND (reference sequence). The V end lost 9 bases, the J end lost 2 bases, and 11 bases lay between the germline ends. The chain's CDR3 is CASSAEGNQPQHF. The DNA for the CDR3 is TGTGCCAGCAGTGCAGAGGGCAATCAGCCCCAGCATTTT.

J is TRBJ2-7 and V is TRBV6-2 or TRBV6-3; D call uncertain. Germline V gene sequence: CDR1 MNHEY, CDR2 SVGEGT. The CDR3 is made up of 13 amino acids. The ends were cut back, 5 bases at V and 1 base at J, with 9 bases in the middle. The CDR3 DNA reads as TGTGCCAGCAGTCTACATATTTCCTACGAGCAGTACGTC. Translation gives CASSLHISYEQYV.

The chain has TRBV28 and TRBJ2-7, with D perhaps matching TRBD1 or TRBD2 (5 bases each). The V end lost 3 bases, the J end lost 7 bases, and 16 bases lay between the germline ends. The CDR3 runs 14 residues. CDR1 MDHEN and CDR2 SYDVKM come from the germline V gene. The CDR3 loop reads CASSFGSGPREQYV. CDR3 nucleotides: TGTGCCAGCAGTTTTGGGTCGGGGCCGCGGGAGCAGTACGTC.

The rearrangement uses TRBV6-8 and TRBJ1-1; TRBD1 is a possible D gene (5 bases). The germline V gene encodes CDR1 MNHGY and CDR2 SAAAGT. This CDR3 has 11 residues. Trimming removed 7 bases from V and 11 bases from J, with 14 bases in between. The CDR3 DNA follows: TGTGCCAGCACCTCTACAGGTTATGCTTTCTTT. It codes for CASTSTGYAFF.

The rearrangement links TRBV5-6 to TRBJ2-1; no firm D call. The V gene lost 3 bases and the J gene lost 10 bases, with 11 bases spanning the gap. Germline CDR1 reads SGHDT; CDR2 reads YYEEEE. This CDR3 spans 12 amino acids. Here the CDR3 DNA reads TGTGCCAGCAGCTCAGGACGTCGGGAGCAGTTCTTC. It translates to CASSSGRREQFF.

The gene calls are TRBV20-1 and TRBJ2-4; D remains ambiguous. The CDR3 is made up of 13 amino acids. With 2 bases removed from V and 6 bases from J, the gap between germline ends came to 11 bases. Germline CDR1 DFQATT, CDR2 SNEGSKA (reference sequence). As DNA, the CDR3 is TGCAGTGCTAGAAAAAGGGCGGCAAACATTCAGTACTTC. Its protein is CSARKRAANIQYF.

This clonotype was counted many times. The chain has TRBV7-2 and TRBJ2-1; D is undetermined. This CDR3 has 15 residues. V gave up 4 bases and J gave up 4 bases, with 14 bases separating them. Germline assignment: CDR1 SGHTA and CDR2 FQGNSA. CDR3 protein: CASSYGPNLYNEQFF. The CDR3 nucleotides are TGTGCCAGCAGCTACGGACCGAACCTATACAATGAGCAGTTCTTC. Variable domain in full (rest from reference TRBV7-2 and TRBJ2-1): GAGVSQSPSNKVTEKGKDVELRCDPISGHTALYWYRQSLGQGLEFLIYFQGNSAPDKSGLPSDRFSAERTGGSVSTLTIQRTQQEDSAVYLCASSYGPNLYNEQFFGPGTRLTVL.

V is TRBV29-1 and J is TRBJ2-7; 7 bases align to TRBD1. CDR1 SQVTM and CDR2 ANQGSEA come from the germline V gene. V was clipped by 6 bases and J by 9 bases; unmatched bases: 8. This CDR3 is 11 amino acids long. CDR3: CSVGDSALQYF. CDR3 nucleotide sequence: TGCAGCGTAGGGGACAGCGCGTTGCAGTACTTC.

The CDR3 is CASSLTGSMNTEAFF. Here the CDR3 DNA reads TGTGCCAGCAGTCTAACGGGGAGCATGAACACTGAAGCTTTCTTT. J is TRBJ1-1 and V is TRBV28, with unresolved D. The CDR3 contains 15 residues. V lost 5 bases to trimming and J lost 0 bases, with 13 bases between them. Germline V gives CDR1 MDHEN, CDR2 SYDVKM.

The chain combines TRBV20-1 with TRBJ1-4; D is possibly TRBD1 (5 bases). V was clipped by 5 bases and J by 7 bases, with 29 bases between them. CDR1 and CDR2 from the germline V gene are DFQATT and SNEGSKA (reference sequence). The CDR3 has 18 residues. This CDR3 reads CSAWRGLTVEFNTEKLFF. As DNA, the CDR3 is TGCAGTGCTTGGCGGGGGTTGACGGTGGAGTTTAATACTGAAAAACTGTTTTTT.

The chain joins TRBV6-2 or TRBV6-3 to TRBJ2-2; D ambiguous. Germline V gives CDR1 MNHEY, CDR2 SVGEGT. Trimming shortened V by 8 bases and J by 6 bases, and 7 bases separated the two germline ends. This CDR3 has 11 amino acids. The DNA for the CDR3 is TGTGCCAGCGGGATGGCCGGGGAGCTGTTTTTT. Amino acid sequence: CASGMAGELFF.

The chain couples TRBV15 to TRBJ1-6; D is perhaps TRBD1 (5 bases). V lost 0 bases and J 9 bases, leaving 15 bases between the germline ends. This CDR3 has 16 residues. In germline, CDR1 is LNHNV, CDR2 YYDKDF (reference sequence). The CDR3 DNA reads TGTGCCACCAGCAGAGATGGGGACTCGGGAGCTTCACCCCTCCACTTT. It codes for CATSRDGDSGASPLHF. The variable domain in full, completed from reference TRBV15 and TRBJ1-6, reads DAMVIQNPRYQVTQFGKPVTLSCSQTLNHNVMYWYQQKSSQAPKLLFHYYDKDFNNEADTPDNFQSRRPNTSFCFLDIRSPGLGDTAMYLCATSRDGDSGASPLHFGNGTRLTVT.

This clonotype was detected many times. This chain uses TRBV7-2 with TRBJ2-2, with D possibly matching TRBD2 (6 bases). Per germline, CDR1 SGHTA and CDR2 FQGNSA. The CDR3 is made up of 15 amino acids. V lost 2 bases and J lost 4, with 11 bases in between. CDR3 bases: TGTGCCAGCAGCTTAATCCCACTAGCCACCGGGGAGCTGTTTTTT. This sequence encodes CASSLIPLATGELFF.

The genes are TRBV5-4 and TRBJ1-1; possibly TRBD1 for D (5 bases). Trimming shortened V by 3 bases and J by 3 bases, and 12 bases separated the two germline ends. In germline, CDR1 is SGHNT, CDR2 YYREEE (reference sequence). CDR3 length: 14 amino acids. The DNA of the CDR3 is TGTGCCAGCAGCTCGATAGGGACCTACACTGAAGCTTTCTTT. It encodes CASSSIGTYTEAFF.

This clonotype turned up a few times. The chain has TRBV29-1 and TRBJ1-2; D is unresolved. The CDR3 sequence is 12 residues long. V lost 7 bases and J 8 bases, leaving 17 bases between the germline ends. The germline V gene has CDR1 SQVTM and CDR2 ANQGSEA. CDR3 region: CSDPLGLYGYTF. In DNA, the CDR3 is TGCAGCGATCCTCTAGGACTCTACGGCTACACCTTC. Full variable domain (rest looked up from reference TRBV29-1 and TRBJ1-2): SAVISQKPSRDICQRGTSLTIQCQVDSQVTMMFWYRQQPGQSLTLIATANQGSEATYESGFVIDKFPISRPNLTFSTLTVSNMSPEDSSIYLCSDPLGLYGYTFGSGTRLTVV.

J is TRBJ2-1 and V is TRBV4-1; 8 bases agree with TRBD2. The CDR3 runs to 17 residues. CDR1 and CDR2 from the germline V gene are MGHRA and YSYEKL. With 2 bases clipped from V and 3 bases from J, the junction kept 9 bases outside the gene matches. The DNA for the CDR3 is TGCGCCAGCAGCCAATCCCGAGCGGGGGCCTTCTACAATGAGCAGTTCTTC. This sequence encodes CASSQSRAGAFYNEQFF.

The chain couples TRBV12-5 to TRBJ1-1; D is ambiguous. The CDR3 sequence is 9 residues long. CDR1 LGHNT and CDR2 FRNRAP come from the germline V gene. V lost 8 bases and J 6 bases, leaving 4 bases between the germline ends. Here the CDR3 DNA reads TGTGCTAGTACTGCTGAAGCTTTCTTT. Translating gives CASTAEAFF.

This clonotype was recorded once. It is likely a read error, because the conserved phenylalanine at the end of the CDR3 is missing. The chain uses TRBV14 and TRBJ2-1, with 11 bases fitting TRBD2. CDR3 length: 16 residues. The V gene end was trimmed by 4 bases and the J gene end by 7 bases; junction bases not matched to a gene: 9. Germline assignment: CDR1 SGHDN and CDR2 FVKESK. CDR3 coding DNA: TGTGCCAGCAGCCCATTTAGCGGGGGGGCGAGAAATGAGCAGTTCTAC. This codes for CASSPFSGGARNEQFY.

This clonotype occurred a few times. This sequence joins TRBV4-1 and TRBJ1-1; D ambiguous. V was clipped by 0 bases and J by 4 bases, with 12 bases between them. CDR3 size: 15 residues. CDR1 is MGHRA and CDR2 is YSYEKL in the germline V gene. The CDR3: CASSQDFSVTTEAFF. The CDR3 bases are TGCGCCAGCAGCCAAGATTTTTCAGTTACCACTGAAGCTTTCTTT.

This clonotype occurred a few times. The chain combines TRBV4-1 with TRBJ2-1; D remains unclear. With 1 base removed from V and 0 bases from J, the gap between germline ends came to 10 bases. There are 16 residues in the CDR3. Germline assignment: CDR1 MGHRA and CDR2 YSYEKL. The CDR3 nucleotides read TGCGCCAGCAGCCAAGGACACTTGAGCTCCTACAATGAGCAGTTCTTC. It encodes CASSQGHLSSYNEQFF.

The chain couples TRBV27 to TRBJ1-1, with 9 bases matching TRBD1. CDR3 size: 13 residues. Germline assignment: CDR1 MNHEY and CDR2 SMNVEV (reference sequence). With V trimmed by 3 bases and J by 11 bases, 7 bases remained unmatched. Written as DNA, the CDR3 is TGTGCCAGCAGTTTGGGACAGGGAATTGGGGCTTTCTTT. Protein: CASSLGQGIGAFF.

The rearrangement uses TRBV5-4 and TRBJ2-5; 7 bases are shared with TRBD1. The germline V gene has CDR1 SGHNT and CDR2 YYREEE (reference sequence). This CDR3 spans 16 amino acids. J was trimmed by 5 bases and V by 4 bases; bases with no gene match: 14. This CDR3 reads CASSERGRAGPETQYF. The DNA of the CDR3 is TGTGCCAGCAGCGAAAGGGGGCGGGCTGGCCCTGAGACCCAGTACTTC.